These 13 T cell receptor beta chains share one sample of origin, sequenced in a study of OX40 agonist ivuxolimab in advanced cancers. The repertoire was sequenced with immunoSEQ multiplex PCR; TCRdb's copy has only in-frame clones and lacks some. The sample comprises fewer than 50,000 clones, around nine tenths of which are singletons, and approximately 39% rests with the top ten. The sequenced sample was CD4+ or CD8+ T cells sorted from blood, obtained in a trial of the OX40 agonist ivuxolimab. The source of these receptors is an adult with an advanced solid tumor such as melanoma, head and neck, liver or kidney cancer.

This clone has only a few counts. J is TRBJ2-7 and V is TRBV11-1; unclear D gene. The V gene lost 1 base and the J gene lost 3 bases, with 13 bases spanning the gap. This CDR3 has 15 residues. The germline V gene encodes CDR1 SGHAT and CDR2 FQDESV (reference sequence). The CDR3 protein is CASSLGSPKNYEQYF. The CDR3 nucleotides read TGTGCCAGCAGCTTAGGCAGCCCGAAAAACTACGAGCAGTACTTC.

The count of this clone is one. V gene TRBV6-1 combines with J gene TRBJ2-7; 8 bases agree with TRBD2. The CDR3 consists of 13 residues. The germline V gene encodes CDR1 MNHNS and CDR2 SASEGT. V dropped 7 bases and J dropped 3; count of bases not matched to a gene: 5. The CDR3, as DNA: TGTGCCAGCACGGGGCTAGCGGGCTACGAGCAGTACTTC. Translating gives CASTGLAGYEQYF.

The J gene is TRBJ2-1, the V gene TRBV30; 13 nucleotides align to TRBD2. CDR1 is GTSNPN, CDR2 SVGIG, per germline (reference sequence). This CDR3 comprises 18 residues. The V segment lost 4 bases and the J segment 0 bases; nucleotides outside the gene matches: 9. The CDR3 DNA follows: TGTGCCTGGACCCCGGGACTAGCGGGGTGGAGCTCCTACAATGAGCAGTTCTTC. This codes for CAWTPGLAGWSSYNEQFF. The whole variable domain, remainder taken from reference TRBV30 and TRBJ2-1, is SQTIHQWPATLVQPVGSPLSLECTVEGTSNPNLYWYRQAAGRGLQLLFYSVGIGQISSEVPQNLSASRPQDRQFILSSKKLLLSDSGFYLCAWTPGLAGWSSYNEQFFGPGTRLTVL.

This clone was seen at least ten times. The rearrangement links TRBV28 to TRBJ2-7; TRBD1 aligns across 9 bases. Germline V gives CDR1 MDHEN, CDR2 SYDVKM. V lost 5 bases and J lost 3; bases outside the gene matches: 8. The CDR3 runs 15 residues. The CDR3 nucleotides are TGTGCCAGCAGTACCCGACAGGGGGGACACTACGAGCAGTACTTC. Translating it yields CASSTRQGGHYEQYF.

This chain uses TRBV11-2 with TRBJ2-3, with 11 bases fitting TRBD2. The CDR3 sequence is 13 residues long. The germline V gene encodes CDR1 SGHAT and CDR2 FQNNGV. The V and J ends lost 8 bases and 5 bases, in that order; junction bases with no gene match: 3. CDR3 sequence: CASVSGRVDTQYF. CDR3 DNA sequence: TGTGCCAGCGTTAGCGGGAGGGTAGATACGCAGTATTTT. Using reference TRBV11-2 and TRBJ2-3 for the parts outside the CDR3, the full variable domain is EAGVAQSPRYKIIEKRQSVAFWCNPISGHATLYWYQQILGQGPKLLIQFQNNGVVDDSQLPKDRFSAERLKGVDSTLKIQPAKLEDSAVYLCASVSGRVDTQYFGPGTRLTVL.

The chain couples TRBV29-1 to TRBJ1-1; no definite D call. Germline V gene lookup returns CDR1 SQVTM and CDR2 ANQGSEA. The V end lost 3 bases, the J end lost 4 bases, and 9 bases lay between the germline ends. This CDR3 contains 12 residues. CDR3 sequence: CSVESVSTEAFF. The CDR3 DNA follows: TGCAGCGTTGAGTCCGTTAGCACTGAAGCTTTCTTT.

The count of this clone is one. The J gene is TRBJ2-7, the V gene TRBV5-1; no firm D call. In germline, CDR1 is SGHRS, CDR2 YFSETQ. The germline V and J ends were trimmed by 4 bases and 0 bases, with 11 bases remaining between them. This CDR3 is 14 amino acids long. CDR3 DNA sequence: TGCGCCAGCAGCCTAACTCGGAGCTCCTACGAGCAGTACTTC. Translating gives CASSLTRSSYEQYF.

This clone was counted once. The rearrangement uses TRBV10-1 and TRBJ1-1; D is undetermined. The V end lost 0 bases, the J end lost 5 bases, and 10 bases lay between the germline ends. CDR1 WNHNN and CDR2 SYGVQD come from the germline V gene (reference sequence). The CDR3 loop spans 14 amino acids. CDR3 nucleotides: TGCGCCAGCAGTGAGTCGATGGCGGGAACTGAAGCTTTCTTT. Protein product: CASSESMAGTEAFF.

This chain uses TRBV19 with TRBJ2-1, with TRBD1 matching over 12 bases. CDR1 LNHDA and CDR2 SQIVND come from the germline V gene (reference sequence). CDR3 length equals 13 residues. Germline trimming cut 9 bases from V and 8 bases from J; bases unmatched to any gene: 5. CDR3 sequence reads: CASGTGGLDEQFF. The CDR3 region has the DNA TGTGCCAGCGGGACAGGGGGCTTGGATGAGCAGTTCTTC.

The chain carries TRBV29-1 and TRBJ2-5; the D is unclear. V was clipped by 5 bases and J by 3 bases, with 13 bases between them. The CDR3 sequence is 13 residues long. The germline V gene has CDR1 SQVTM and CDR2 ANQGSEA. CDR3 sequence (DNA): TGCAGCGTTTCCCGGTCCCAAAAAGAGACCCAGTACTTC. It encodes CSVSRSQKETQYF.

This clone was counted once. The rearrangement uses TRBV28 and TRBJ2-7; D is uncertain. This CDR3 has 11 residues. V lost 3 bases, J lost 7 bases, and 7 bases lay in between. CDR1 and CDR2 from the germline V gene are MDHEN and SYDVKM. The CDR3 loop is CASSFLGEQYF. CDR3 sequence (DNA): TGTGCCAGCAGTTTTCTGGGAGAGCAGTACTTC.

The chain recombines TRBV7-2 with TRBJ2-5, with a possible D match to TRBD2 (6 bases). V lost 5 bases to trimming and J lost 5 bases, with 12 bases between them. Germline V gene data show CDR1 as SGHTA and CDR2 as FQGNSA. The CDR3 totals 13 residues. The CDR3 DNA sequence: TGTGCCAGCAGCCGACTAGTTAGTGAGACCCAGTACTTC. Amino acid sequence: CASSRLVSETQYF.

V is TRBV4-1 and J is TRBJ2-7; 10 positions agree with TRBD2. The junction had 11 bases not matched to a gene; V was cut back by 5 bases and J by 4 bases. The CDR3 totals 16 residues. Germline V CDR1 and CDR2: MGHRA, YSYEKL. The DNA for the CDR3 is TGCGCCAGCAGCAGGGGAACCGGGACTAGCGTGTACGAGCAGTACTTC. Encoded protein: CASSRGTGTSVYEQYF.